This T cell receptor (beta chain) is from a study of shared clonotypes between healthy human individuals. Germline CDR1 SNHLY, CDR2 FYNNEI. V was trimmed by 8 bases and J by 4 bases, leaving 18 bases between them. The CDR3 sequence is 14 residues long. Sequencing was performed with immunoSEQ multiplex PCR; in TCRdb, only in-frame clones are kept and a portion is missing. This table has under 850,000 clones, approximately 77% appearing once. What was sequenced was memory CD4+ T cells sorted from blood. Subset meaning: CD45RA-negative fraction. The clonotype was recovered from a woman in her twenties or thirties in good health. V is TRBV2 and J is TRBJ2-7; D possibly uses TRBD1 or TRBD2 (6 bases each). This CDR3 reads CASGRGGTQYEQYF. The CDR3, as DNA: TGTGCCAGCGGTAGAGGGGGGACGCAATACGAGCAGTACTTC.